The 22 T cell receptor beta chains given below trace back to one sample, sequenced in a study of shared clonotypes between healthy human individuals (dated by TCRdb to 2018 to 2021). CD8 naive samples consisted of CD45RO-negative cells that were positively selected for CCR7, yielding a CD45RA+CCR7+ population without TemRA cells. Library preparation was by the immunoSEQ multiplex PCR assay. What TCRdb holds here is the immuneACCESS table cut down to in-frame rearrangements. Part of the clones is not present; checked against another copy, under half of the missing clones reflect an unresolved V gene, and the others are unexplained. The sample data list roughly 2.1 million clones, and around 93% of these were observed just once. More than 1.5% of the sample lies in the top ten. The sequencing input was naive CD8+ T cells from PBMCs. The cell subset or site tag for this specimen amounts to: CD45RA+CCR7+. These receptor sequences come from a man in his late teens or twenties in good health. Some clones in this sample may be carry-over from other donors' samples.

This clone has just one count. The genes are TRBV7-9 and TRBJ2-1; 7 bases line up with TRBD2. Per germline, CDR1 SEHNR and CDR2 FQNEAQ (reference sequence). This CDR3 is 13 amino acids long. V dropped 5 bases and J dropped 8; count of bases not matched to a gene: 6. CDR3 sequence (DNA): TGTGCCAGCAGCACCGACGCGGGGGATGAGCAGTTCTTC. Translated: CASSTDAGDEQFF.

The chain uses TRBV9 and TRBJ2-1; 9 bases match TRBD1. This CDR3 has 16 amino acids. Per the germline V gene, CDR1 is SGDLS and CDR2 is YYNGEE. With 4 bases clipped from V and 15 bases from J, the junction kept 20 bases outside the gene matches. The CDR3, as DNA: TGTGCCAGCAGCCCCAATTCCGGGACAGGGCCAAGAGAGGGGTTCTTC. Its protein is CASSPNSGTGPREGFF.

This chain joins TRBV7-2 and TRBJ1-5; D is undetermined. The CDR3 is made up of 16 amino acids. Germline CDR1 and CDR2: SGHTA and FQGNSA. V gave up 1 base and J gave up 3 bases, with 13 bases separating them. As DNA, the CDR3 is TGTGCCAGCAGCTTAGGCTACCGGGGTCTCAATCAGCCCCAGCATTTT. This codes for CASSLGYRGLNQPQHF.

The J gene is TRBJ2-3, the V gene TRBV19; no definite D call. V shed 0 bases and J shed 6 bases, with 4 bases lying between them. The CDR3 extends over 12 amino acids. Germline CDR1 is LNHDA and CDR2 is SQIVND (reference sequence). This CDR3 is CASSIEGDTQYF. CDR3 DNA sequence: TGTGCCAGTAGTATAGAGGGGGATACGCAGTATTTT. Together with reference TRBV19 and TRBJ2-3, the CDR3 gives the full variable domain: DGGITQSPKYLFRKEGQNVTLSCEQNLNHDAMYWYRQDPGQGLRLIYYSQIVNDFQKGDIAEGYSVSREKKESFPLTVTSAQKNPTAFYLCASSIEGDTQYFGPGTRLTVL.

The chain uses TRBV7-9 and TRBJ1-1, with D hard to call. The CDR3 length is 11 residues. The germline CDR1 and CDR2 sequences are SEHNR and FQNEAQ (reference sequence). Trimming left V 5 bases short and J 8 bases short, with 9 bases between. The chain's CDR3 is CASSDRPEAFF. CDR3 coding DNA: TGTGCCAGCAGCGACCGGCCGGAAGCTTTCTTT.

This clone was counted between two and nine times. The chain combines TRBV29-1 with TRBJ1-2; D not certain. Germline assignment: CDR1 SQVTM and CDR2 ANQGSEA. This CDR3 has 11 residues. V gave up 0 bases and J gave up 8 bases, with 7 bases separating them. The CDR3 nucleotides are TGCAGCGTTGAAGAGCTGCTCGGCTACACCTTC. This codes for CSVEELLGYTF.

The genes are TRBV7-8 and TRBJ2-1; perhaps TRBD1 as D (6 bases). V was cut by 1 base and J by 8 bases, with 12 bases left in between. Germline V gene data show CDR1 as SGHVS and CDR2 as FQNEAQ. The CDR3 contains 14 residues. The CDR3 region is CASSLGGGDHEQFF. CDR3 nucleotides: TGTGCCAGCAGCTTAGGAGGGGGAGATCATGAGCAGTTCTTC.

J is TRBJ2-1 and V is TRBV4-1; D remains unclear. V was clipped by 1 base and J by 10 bases, with 11 bases between them. The CDR3 covers 13 residues. Germline V gene data show CDR1 as MGHRA and CDR2 as YSYEKL. DNA of the CDR3: TGCGCCAGCAGCCAAGTAGGCTACCCGGAGCAGTTCTTC. Translating it yields CASSQVGYPEQFF.

The V gene is TRBV27, the J gene TRBJ2-2; the D is unclear. CDR1 and CDR2 (germline): MNHEY, SMNVEV (reference sequence). The CDR3 consists of 13 residues. The V gene lost 4 bases and the J gene lost 7 bases, with 10 bases spanning the gap. CDR3 bases: TGTGCCAGCAGTTATCACCGGGTCGGGGAGCTGTTTTTT. This encodes CASSYHRVGELFF.

This clone was seen a few times. This chain joins TRBV5-1 and TRBJ2-1, with D possibly being TRBD1 (5 bases). V lost 4 bases, J lost 2 bases, and 13 bases lay in between. Germline CDR1 is SGHRS and CDR2 is YFSETQ. The CDR3 totals 15 residues. The CDR3 loop is CASSPDWGPYNEQFF. The CDR3 DNA sequence: TGCGCCAGCAGCCCAGATTGGGGCCCCTACAATGAGCAGTTCTTC.

The chain couples TRBV5-1 to TRBJ2-7; 9 bases are a match to TRBD1. The CDR3 contains 16 residues. V lost 4 bases to trimming and J lost 7 bases; unmatched junction nucleotides: 15. Germline V gene data show CDR1 as SGHRS and CDR2 as YFSETQ. CDR3 sequence reads: CASSPVGRDRVEEQYF. As DNA, the CDR3 is TGCGCCAGCAGCCCGGTGGGCCGGGACAGGGTAGAGGAGCAGTACTTC.

This sequence joins TRBV30 and TRBJ2-7; D uncertain. V dropped 5 bases and J dropped 7 bases, with 18 bases sitting between them. The germline CDR1 and CDR2 sequences are GTSNPN and SVGIG (reference sequence). The CDR3 extends over 13 amino acids. The CDR3 region is CAWCWQDDGEQYF. The CDR3 DNA sequence: TGTGCCTGGTGTTGGCAGGACGACGGGGAGCAGTACTTC.

The V and J genes are TRBV5-6 and TRBJ1-2; D is perhaps TRBD1 (6 bases). CDR1 is SGHDT, CDR2 YYEEEE, per germline. The length of the CDR3 is 16 residues. V lost 0 bases to trimming and J lost 6 bases, with 18 bases between them. The CDR3 sequence: CASSLDYVGGLDGYTF. The CDR3 DNA reads TGTGCCAGCAGCTTGGATTACGTGGGGGGCTTGGATGGCTACACCTTC.

This chain uses TRBV7-2 with TRBJ2-7; D might be TRBD2 (5 bases). The germline V gene has CDR1 SGHTA and CDR2 FQGNSA. The CDR3 runs 13 residues. The germline V and J ends were trimmed by 5 bases and 3 bases, with 11 bases remaining between them. CDR3 nucleotides: TGTGCCAGCAGCCCCTCTAGCAGCTACGAGCAGTACTTC. This encodes CASSPSSSYEQYF. Supplemented by reference TRBV7-2 and TRBJ2-7, the full variable domain reads GAGVSQSPSNKVTEKGKDVELRCDPISGHTALYWYRQSLGQGLEFLIYFQGNSAPDKSGLPSDRFSAERTGGSVSTLTIQRTQQEDSAVYLCASSPSSSYEQYFGPGTRLTVT.

V and J are TRBV29-1 and TRBJ2-1; 8 bases are shared with TRBD1. This CDR3 region has 14 residues. CDR1 and CDR2 from the germline V gene are SQVTM and ANQGSEA. The junction had 6 bases not matched to a gene; V was cut back by 2 bases and J by 6 bases. The CDR3 loop reads CSVESLDRANEQFF. The DNA for the CDR3 is TGCAGCGTTGAATCGCTGGACAGGGCCAATGAGCAGTTCTTC.

This clone was recorded a few times. This chain uses TRBV9 with TRBJ1-5; D not resolved. The germline V gene has CDR1 SGDLS and CDR2 YYNGEE. The CDR3 runs to 14 residues. V was clipped by 4 bases and J by 4 bases, with 12 bases between them. The CDR3 coding sequence is TGTGCCAGCAGCTTTTCTGCAGATAATCAGCCCCAGCATTTT. This translates into CASSFSADNQPQHF. Full variable domain (rest looked up from reference TRBV9 and TRBJ1-5): DSGVTQTPKHLITATGQRVTLRCSPRSGDLSVYWYQQSLDQGLQFLIQYYNGEERAKGNILERFSAQQFPDLHSELNLSSLELGDSALYFCASSFSADNQPQHFGDGTRLSIL.

V is TRBV7-9 and J is TRBJ1-1; 10 bases fit TRBD1. Looked up from germline, CDR1 is SEHNR and CDR2 is FQNEAQ (reference sequence). The CDR3 covers 14 residues. Germline trimming cut 3 bases from V and 5 bases from J; bases unmatched to any gene: 3. CDR3 sequence: CASSFPGQGTEAFF. The CDR3 coding sequence is TGTGCCAGCAGCTTCCCGGGACAGGGGACTGAAGCTTTCTTT.

The chain couples TRBV5-4 to TRBJ1-1; D might be TRBD1 (6 bases). CDR3 length: 14 amino acids. Trimming removed 5 bases from V and 0 bases from J, with 11 bases in between. CDR1 and CDR2 (germline): SGHNT, YYREEE (reference sequence). The CDR3 sequence is CASRQDRVNTEAFF. The CDR3 DNA sequence: TGTGCCAGCAGGCAGGACAGAGTGAACACTGAAGCTTTCTTT.

This clone occurred once. V and J are TRBV6-1 and TRBJ2-7; possibly TRBD1 for D (5 bases). The V gene lost 3 bases and the J gene lost 2 bases, with 14 bases spanning the gap. Germline values: CDR1 MNHNS, CDR2 SASEGT. The CDR3 consists of 15 residues. The CDR3: CASSEGWTSAYEQYF. CDR3 nucleotides: TGTGCCAGCAGTGAGGGCTGGACATCAGCCTACGAGCAGTACTTC.

The genes are TRBV27 and TRBJ1-1, with TRBD1 identical over 8 bases. Germline-derived CDR1 and CDR2 are MNHEY and SMNVEV (reference sequence). This CDR3 has 17 residues. V lost 3 bases, J lost 5 bases, and 14 bases stayed unmatched. DNA for the CDR3: TGTGCCAGCAGTTTTTTGGGGACAGGTATAGGAGGGACTGAAGCTTTCTTT. Its translation is CASSFLGTGIGGTEAFF.

The V and J genes are TRBV27 and TRBJ1-2, with D possibly matching TRBD1 (5 bases). The CDR3 runs to 16 residues. With 6 bases removed from V and 8 bases from J, the gap between germline ends came to 25 bases. Per germline, CDR1 MNHEY and CDR2 SMNVEV (reference sequence). CDR3: CASRSHDLPQGRGYTF. DNA of the CDR3: TGTGCCAGCAGATCTCATGACCTCCCGCAGGGCCGGGGCTACACCTTC.

CDR3 nucleotides: TGTGCCAGCAGCCGGAGGGCTAGCGGTAACTACAATGAGCAGTTCTTC. Translated: CASSRRASGNYNEQFF. The chain links TRBV7-2 to TRBJ2-1; TRBD2 matches at 7 bases. This CDR3 is built from 16 residues. Germline-derived CDR1 and CDR2 are SGHTA and FQGNSA. The trim removed 5 bases at V and 3 bases at J, leaving 10 bases unmatched.